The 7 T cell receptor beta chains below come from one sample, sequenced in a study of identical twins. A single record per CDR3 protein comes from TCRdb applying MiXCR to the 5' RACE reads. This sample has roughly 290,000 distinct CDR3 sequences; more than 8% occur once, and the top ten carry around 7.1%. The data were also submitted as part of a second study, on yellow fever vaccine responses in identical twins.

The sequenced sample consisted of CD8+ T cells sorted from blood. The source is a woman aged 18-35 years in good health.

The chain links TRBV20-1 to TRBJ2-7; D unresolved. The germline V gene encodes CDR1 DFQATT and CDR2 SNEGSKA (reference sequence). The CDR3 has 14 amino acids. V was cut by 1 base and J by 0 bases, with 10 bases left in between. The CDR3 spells CSARVDYNSYEQYF. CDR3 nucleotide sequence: TGCAGTGCTAGAGTAGATTACAACTCCTACGAGCAGTACTTC.

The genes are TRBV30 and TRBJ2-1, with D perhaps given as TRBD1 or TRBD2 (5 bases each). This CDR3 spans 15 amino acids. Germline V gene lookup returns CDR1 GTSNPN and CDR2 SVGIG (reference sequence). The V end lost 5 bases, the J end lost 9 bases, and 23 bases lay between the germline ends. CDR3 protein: CAWLSGRRVVTEQFF. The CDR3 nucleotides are TGTGCCTGGTTATCGGGACGCCGGGTCGTCACTGAGCAGTTCTTC.

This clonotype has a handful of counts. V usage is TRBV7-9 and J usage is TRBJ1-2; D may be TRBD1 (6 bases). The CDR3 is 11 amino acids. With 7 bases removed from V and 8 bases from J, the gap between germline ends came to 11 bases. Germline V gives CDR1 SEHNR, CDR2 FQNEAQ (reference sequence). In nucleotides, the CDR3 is TGTGCCAGCACGTCAGGGGACGGCTACACCTTC. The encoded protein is CASTSGDGYTF.

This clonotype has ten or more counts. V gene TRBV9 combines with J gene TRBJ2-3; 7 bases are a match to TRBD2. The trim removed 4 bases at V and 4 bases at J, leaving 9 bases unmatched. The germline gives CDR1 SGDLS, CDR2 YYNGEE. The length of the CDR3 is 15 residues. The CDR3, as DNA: TGTGCCAGCAGCACCGAGGGAGGGGCCCCAGATACGCAGTATTTT. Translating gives CASSTEGGAPDTQYF.

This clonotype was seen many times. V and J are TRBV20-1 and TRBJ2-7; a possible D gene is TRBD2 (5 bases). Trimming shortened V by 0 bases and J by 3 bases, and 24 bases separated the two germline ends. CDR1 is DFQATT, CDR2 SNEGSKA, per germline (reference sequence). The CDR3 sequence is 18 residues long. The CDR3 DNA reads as TGCAGTGCTAGAGATCCCTTCTCTAGCCCTGCCAGAATCTACGAGCAGTACTTC. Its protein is CSARDPFSSPARIYEQYF.

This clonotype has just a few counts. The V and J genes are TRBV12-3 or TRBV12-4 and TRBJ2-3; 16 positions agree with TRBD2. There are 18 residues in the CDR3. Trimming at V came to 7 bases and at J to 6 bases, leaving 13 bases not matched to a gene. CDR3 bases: TGTGCCAGCACACTGGGGACTAGCGGGAGGGCCTGGAGGGATACGCAGTATTTT. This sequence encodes CASTLGTSGRAWRDTQYF.

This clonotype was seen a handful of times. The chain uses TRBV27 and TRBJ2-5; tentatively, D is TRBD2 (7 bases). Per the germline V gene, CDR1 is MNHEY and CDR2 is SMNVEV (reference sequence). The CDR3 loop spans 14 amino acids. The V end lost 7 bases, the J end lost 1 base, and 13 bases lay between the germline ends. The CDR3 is CASKGGGLQETQYF. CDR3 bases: TGTGCCAGCAAGGGGGGGGGCCTCCAAGAGACCCAGTACTTC.